This T cell receptor (beta chain) was obtained from a study of CD8+CD57+ T cells in acquired aplastic anemia. For the study at large: Sorting CD4+ and CD8+ cells gave DNA averaging roughly 3.2 ug. Sequencing produced an average of roughly 10 million reads per healthy donor for CD4+ cells.

There are many counts of this clonotype. Its antigen is unknown. Study results and caveats: Found in both controls and patients were twenty-nine CD8+ CDR3 sequences. Patients versus controls showed no significant CD8+ Simpson's diversity difference.

TCR beta VDJ and CDR3 profiles were obtained from a genomic DNA template. A single record per CDR3 protein comes from TCRdb applying MiXCR to the reads. The data hold about 210,000 distinct CDR3 sequences, with roughly 57% observed a single time. CDR3 length equals 13 residues. The V gene's germline CDR1 is MNHNS and CDR2 SASEGT. The V end was cut by 7 bases, the J end by 6 bases, with 16 bases between. This sequence joins TRBV6-1 and TRBJ2-7, with D unresolved. Sequencing was performed on sorted CD4+, CD8+, or CD8+CD57+ T cells (not recorded which) from PBMCs. The receptor comes from a human donor in good health. This CDR3 is CASIGLGLSEQYF. DNA of the CDR3: TGTGCCAGCATCGGCCTAGGTTTGAGCGAGCAGTACTTC.